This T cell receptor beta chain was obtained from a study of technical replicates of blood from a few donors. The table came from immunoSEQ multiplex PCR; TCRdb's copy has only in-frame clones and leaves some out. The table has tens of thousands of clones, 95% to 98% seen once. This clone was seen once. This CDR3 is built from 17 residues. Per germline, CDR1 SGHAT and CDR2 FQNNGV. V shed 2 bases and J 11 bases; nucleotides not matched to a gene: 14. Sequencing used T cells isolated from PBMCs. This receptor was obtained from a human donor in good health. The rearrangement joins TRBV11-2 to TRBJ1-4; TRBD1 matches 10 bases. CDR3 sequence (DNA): TGTGCCAGCAGCTTAACGATCTTCCGGGACAGGGGTGGCAAACTGTTTTTT. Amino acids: CASSLTIFRDRGGKLFF.